These T cell receptor beta chains were read from a single sample in a study of T cells in localized non-small cell lung cancer. Measured with immunoSEQ multiplex PCR; TCRdb has only the in-frame clones, and not every one. The sample holds 7,500 to 8,500 clones, 87% seen once. The sequenced sample was peripheral blood, obtained before any cancer treatment. The receptors stem from a male donor at least 60 years old with stage III lung adenocarcinoma. CDR3s include the opening cysteine and the closing phenylalanine or tryptophan. Fields, in order: CDR3 length, V gene, J gene, CDR3 protein.

len: 15; v_gene: TRBV19; j_gene: TRBJ1-1; CDR3aa: CASSKGLGGYTEAFF
len: 13; v_gene: TRBV6-4; j_gene: TRBJ1-1; CDR3aa: CASSDSAGTEAFF
len: 15; v_gene: TRBV5-1; j_gene: TRBJ1-5; CDR3aa: CASSLDGAPGQPQHF
len: 15; v_gene: TRBV5-1; j_gene: TRBJ2-1; CDR3aa: CASSLDARTGTGLLF
len: 16; v_gene: TRBV7-6; j_gene: TRBJ2-7; CDR3aa: CASSLAGGGQGYEQYF
len: 15; v_gene: TRBV7-2; j_gene: TRBJ2-5; CDR3aa: CASSQRDRGQETQYF
len: 13; v_gene: TRBV28; j_gene: TRBJ1-2; CDR3aa: CASSFRKRSGYTF
len: 15; v_gene: TRBV19; j_gene: TRBJ1-5; CDR3aa: CASSIGPGSNQPQHF
len: 14; v_gene: TRBV5-1; j_gene: TRBJ2-7; CDR3aa: CASTITGILDEQYF
len: 16; v_gene: TRBV30; j_gene: TRBJ1-4; CDR3aa: CAWSLIAWGLNEKLFF
len: 11; v_gene: TRBV19; j_gene: TRBJ1-1; CDR3aa: CASRVATEAFF
len: 16; v_gene: TRBV2; j_gene: TRBJ2-7; CDR3aa: CASSVSSGGSSYEQYF
len: 15; v_gene: TRBV7-9; j_gene: TRBJ2-3; CDR3aa: CASSLDGRGTDTQYF
len: 14; v_gene: TRBV14; j_gene: TRBJ2-7; CDR3aa: CASSRSYGQYEQYF
len: 15; v_gene: TRBV4-3; j_gene: TRBJ1-2; CDR3aa: CASSQDRETNYGYTF
len: 14; v_gene: TRBV15; j_gene: TRBJ1-1; CDR3aa: CATSRDPRGTEAFF
len: 11; v_gene: TRBV7-2; j_gene: TRBJ1-1; CDR3aa: CASSSLPRAFF
len: 11; v_gene: TRBV19; j_gene: TRBJ2-1; CDR3aa: CASSDWDEQFF
len: 19; v_gene: TRBV27; j_gene: TRBJ2-1; CDR3aa: CASRLAPRVAGAYYNEQFF
len: 15; v_gene: TRBV6-1; j_gene: TRBJ1-2; CDR3aa: CASSPRDRRSAGYTF
len: 14; v_gene: TRBV28; j_gene: TRBJ1-5; CDR3aa: CASSTYIGNQPQHF
len: 14; v_gene: TRBV6-5; j_gene: TRBJ1-1; CDR3aa: CASSSRGVNTEAFF
len: 13; v_gene: TRBV29-1; j_gene: TRBJ1-2; CDR3aa: CSVEDQENYGYTF
len: 17; v_gene: TRBV12-5; j_gene: TRBJ2-5; CDR3aa: CASGLLLAGRSGETQYF
len: 14; v_gene: TRBV7-9; j_gene: TRBJ1-3; CDR3aa: CASSLGPTGNTIYF
len: 14; v_gene: TRBV27; j_gene: TRBJ2-7; CDR3aa: CASSRSSANYEQYF
len: 14; v_gene: TRBV10-2; j_gene: TRBJ2-3; CDR3aa: CASEGPSGTDTQYF
len: 16; v_gene: TRBV27; j_gene: TRBJ2-1; CDR3aa: CASSFGGQGAYNEQFF
len: 15; v_gene: TRBV7-3; j_gene: TRBJ2-3; CDR3aa: CASSPWTSGSDTQYF
len: 11; v_gene: TRBV5-1; j_gene: TRBJ2-7; CDR3aa: CASSWEAEQYF
len: 17; v_gene: TRBV7-3; j_gene: TRBJ2-1; CDR3aa: CASSLTYRGVSYNEQFF
len: 12; v_gene: TRBV19; j_gene: TRBJ1-6; CDR3aa: CASSILQGSLHF
len: 16; v_gene: TRBV10-3; j_gene: TRBJ2-1; CDR3aa: CAISESSGGTYNEQFF
len: 13; v_gene: TRBV7-2; j_gene: TRBJ2-1; CDR3aa: CASSPRREHGQFF
len: 15; v_gene: TRBV6-1; j_gene: TRBJ2-5; CDR3aa: CASSEIQAGGGTQYF
len: 13; v_gene: TRBV6-5; j_gene: TRBJ2-5; CDR3aa: CASQTGKMGTQYF
len: 16; v_gene: TRBV11-2; j_gene: TRBJ1-3; CDR3aa: CASSSITRISGNTIYF
len: 14; v_gene: TRBV5-1; j_gene: TRBJ2-3; CDR3aa: CASSLWGGLDTQYF
len: 15; v_gene: TRBV5-1; j_gene: TRBJ2-3; CDR3aa: CASSLSGQSTDTQYF
len: 19; v_gene: TRBV5-8; j_gene: TRBJ2-3; CDR3aa: CASSLTGQVSQPGTDTQYF
len: 16; v_gene: TRBV5-8; j_gene: TRBJ1-2; CDR3aa: CASSPLTSSDYYGYTF
len: 12; v_gene: TRBV19; j_gene: TRBJ1-4; CDR3aa: CASSGGAGKLFF